Each of the 14 T cell receptor beta chains below was sequenced from the same sample in a study of blood T cells in healthy people across ages. The authors ran a second PCR of 7 to 11 cycles using a sample-barcoded 5' primer and a J-beta primer mix. TCRdb reprocessed the 5' RACE reads with MiXCR, giving one entry per CDR3 protein. The data contain about 930,000 distinct CDR3 sequences, roughly 29% of them singletons. This sample also appeared in a second study, on T cells of mothers and their children.

The sequenced material came from blood. All receptors come from a woman aged 40 to 50 in good health.

A few counts support this clonotype. This chain links TRBV13 with TRBJ2-3; 10 bases agree with TRBD2. This CDR3 is built from 15 residues. Germline V gives CDR1 PRHDT, CDR2 FYEKMQ (reference sequence). The J segment lost 3 bases and the V segment lost 1 base, leaving 1 base of the junction unmatched. The CDR3 here is CASSLELAGTDTQYF. CDR3 in DNA: TGTGCCAGCAGCTTAGAACTAGCGGGGACAGATACGCAGTATTTT.

The rearrangement links TRBV21-1 to TRBJ2-5; the D call in the table, TRBD1, was not verified against the DNA. The tail of the sequence fits TRBJ2-7 better, so the J call may be wrong. TRBV21-1 is noted as a pseudogene. CDR3 length: 17 amino acids. The CDR3 region has the DNA TGTGCCAGCAGCAAAGGGGGGCGACAGGAAACCTCCCACGAGCAGTACTTC. It yields the protein CASSKGGRQETSHEQYF.

The rearrangement uses TRBV7-2 and TRBJ2-3; possibly TRBD1 for D (5 bases). The V end was cut by 0 bases, the J end by 2 bases, with 9 bases between. Germline-derived CDR1 and CDR2 are SGHTA and FQGNSA. CDR3 size: 15 residues. The CDR3 reads CASSLAGHVTDTQYF. In DNA form, the CDR3 reads TGTGCCAGCAGCTTAGCGGGGCACGTCACAGATACGCAGTATTTT.

This clonotype came up a few times. V and J are TRBV7-2 and TRBJ1-4, with a possible D match to TRBD1 (5 bases). CDR1 and CDR2 from the germline V gene are SGHTA and FQGNSA. This CDR3 spans 16 amino acids. Trimming stripped 0 bases from V and 4 bases from J, with 12 bases between. The CDR3 loop is CASSLAPGGGNEKLFF. Written as DNA, the CDR3 is TGTGCCAGCAGCTTAGCGCCCGGGGGGGGTAATGAAAAACTGTTTTTT.

With respect to this clonotype: This clone may be a read error of a much larger clone one base away. This chain uses TRBV12-3 or TRBV12-4 with TRBJ2-5, with TRBD2 matching over 12 bases. The CDR3 loop spans 13 amino acids. Trimming cost V 10 bases and J 5 bases; bases outside gene matches: 5. The CDR3 loop is CANRTSGDETQYF. DNA for the CDR3: TGTGCCAACCGGACTAGCGGGGATGAGACCCAGTACTTC.

The table lists this clonotype with a count of one. The chain uses TRBV11-2 and TRBJ1-2; D ambiguous. The V gene lost 8 bases and the J gene lost 1 base, with 14 bases spanning the gap. Germline CDR1 and CDR2: SGHAT and FQNNGV. The CDR3 is 14 residues long. CDR3 sequence: CASGPRTRNYGYTF. CDR3 sequence (DNA): TGTGCCAGCGGCCCACGGACTCGTAACTATGGCTACACCTTC.

V usage is TRBV4-3 and J usage is TRBJ2-3; 7 nucleotides align to TRBD2. Germline CDR1 LGHNA, CDR2 YSLEER. V was clipped by 4 bases and J by 3 bases; unmatched bases: 7. The CDR3 is made up of 15 amino acids. In DNA form, the CDR3 reads TGCGCCAGCAGCCGAAAAATCGGGGGGACAGATACGCAGTATTTT. It encodes CASSRKIGGTDTQYF.

The chain is built from TRBV12-3 or TRBV12-4 and TRBJ2-3; 9 nucleotides agree with TRBD2. V lost 6 bases and J lost 0; bases outside the gene matches: 7. This CDR3 comprises 16 residues. DNA of the CDR3: TGTGCCAGCAGACCGGGACTAGCAATGAGCACAGATACGCAGTATTTT. It specifies CASRPGLAMSTDTQYF.

A word on this clonotype: An end of the junction differs from the germline gene, which may be a read error. The chain uses TRBV5-1 and TRBJ2-3; a weak D match, TRBD2 (5 bases). The germline gives CDR1 SGHRS, CDR2 YFSETQ. The CDR3 sequence is 14 residues long. CDR3 sequence reads: CASSLEPSTDTRYF. The CDR3 DNA sequence: TGCGCCAGCAGCTTGGAACCTAGCACAGATACGCGGTATTTT. Full variable domain (outside the CDR3, taken from reference TRBV5-1 and TRBJ2-3): KAGVTQTPRYLIKTRGQQVTLSCSPISGHRSVSWYQQTPGQGLQFLFEYFSETQRNKGNFPGRFSGRQFSNSRSEMNVSTLELGDSALYLCASSLEPSTDTRYFGPGTRLTVL.

This clonotype was seen a single time. The chain has TRBV29-1 and TRBJ2-3; D unresolved. Trimming took off 3 bases at V and 6 bases at J, with 4 bases between the two ends. The CDR3 runs 10 residues. Germline V gene data show CDR1 as SQVTM and CDR2 as ANQGSEA. The CDR3 sequence: CSVDRDTQYF. The CDR3 DNA is TGCAGCGTTGATAGGGATACGCAGTATTTT.

There are a few counts of this clonotype. The chain has TRBV15 and TRBJ1-2, with 8 bases lining up with TRBD1. The V segment lost 0 bases and the J segment 3 bases; nucleotides outside the gene matches: 6. Germline assignment: CDR1 LNHNV and CDR2 YYDKDF (reference sequence). The CDR3 runs 16 residues. The CDR3 spells CATSRENRRGHYGYTF. The CDR3 nucleotides are TGTGCCACCAGCAGAGAGAATCGCAGGGGGCACTATGGCTACACCTTC.

V is TRBV10-3 and J is TRBJ2-5; the D is unclear. The J call may be incorrect, as the DNA end agrees better with TRBJ2-7. The germline V gene has CDR1 ENHRY and CDR2 SYGVKD. The length of the CDR3 is 16 residues. The CDR3 DNA reads TGTGCCATCAGTGAGCCAGCAAACAAGATACCCTACGAGCAGTACTTC. Encoded protein: CAISEPANKIPYEQYF.

This clonotype was recorded at least ten times. The V and J genes are TRBV5-1 and TRBJ2-7; possible D gene TRBD2, 5 bases. In germline, CDR1 is SGHRS, CDR2 YFSETQ. The V end was cut by 2 bases, the J end by 5 bases, with 11 bases between. The CDR3 length is 13 residues. CDR3 protein: CASSFRGGNEQYF. The CDR3 nucleotides read TGCGCCAGCAGCTTCCGTGGAGGAAACGAGCAGTACTTC.

This clonotype was observed many times. The chain uses TRBV7-8 and TRBJ2-1, with 9 bases that match TRBD2. Losses at the gene ends were 1 base for V and 6 bases for J; bases not matched to a gene: 13. Germline loops: CDR1 SGHVS, CDR2 FQNEAQ. The CDR3 is 18 residues long. CDR3 in DNA: TGTGCCAGCAGCTTAGTACCCTCCGAGGGCGGGGGGGCCAATGAGCAGTTCTTC. Translated, it gives CASSLVPSEGGGANEQFF. Filled out from reference TRBV7-8 and TRBJ2-1, the complete variable domain reads GAGVSQSPRYKVAKRGQDVALRCDPISGHVSLFWYQQALGQGPEFLTYFQNEAQLDKSGLPSDRFFAERPEGSVSTLKIQRTQQEDSAVYLCASSLVPSEGGGANEQFFGPGTRLTVL.